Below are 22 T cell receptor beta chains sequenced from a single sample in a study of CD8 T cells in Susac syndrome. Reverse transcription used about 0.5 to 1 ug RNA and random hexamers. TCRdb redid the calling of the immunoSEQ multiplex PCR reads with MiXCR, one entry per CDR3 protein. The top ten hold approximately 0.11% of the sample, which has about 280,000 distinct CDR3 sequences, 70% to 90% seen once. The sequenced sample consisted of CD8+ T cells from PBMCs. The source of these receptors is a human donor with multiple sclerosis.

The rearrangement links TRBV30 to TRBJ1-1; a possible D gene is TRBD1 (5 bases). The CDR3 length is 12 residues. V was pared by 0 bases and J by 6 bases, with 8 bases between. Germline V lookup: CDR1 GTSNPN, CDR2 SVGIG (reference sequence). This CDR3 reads CAWSVRGAEAFF. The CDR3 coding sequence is TGTGCCTGGAGTGTACGGGGGGCTGAAGCTTTCTTT.

The CDR3 DNA reads TGTGCCAGCACCCGACTAGCGGGAGATCGCGAGCAGTACTTC. Translation: CASTRLAGDREQYF. The chain recombines TRBV5-4 with TRBJ2-7, with 12 nucleotides matching TRBD2. Germline V CDR1 and CDR2: SGHNT, YYREEE (reference sequence). V dropped 6 bases and J dropped 6; count of bases not matched to a gene: 7. The CDR3 has 14 amino acids. Based on the CDR3 plus reference TRBV5-4 and TRBJ2-7, the full variable domain is ETGVTQSPTHLIKTRGQQVTLRCSSQSGHNTVSWYQQALGQGPQFIFQYYREEENGRGNFPPRFSGLQFPNYSSELNVNALELDDSALYLCASTRLAGDREQYFGPGTRLTVT.

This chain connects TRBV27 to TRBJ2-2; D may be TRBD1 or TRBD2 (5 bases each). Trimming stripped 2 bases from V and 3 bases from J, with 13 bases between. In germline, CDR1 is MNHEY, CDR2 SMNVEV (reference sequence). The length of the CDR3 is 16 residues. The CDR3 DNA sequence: TGTGCCAGCAGTTTAAAGGGGACCCCGGACACCGGGGAGCTGTTTTTT. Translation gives CASSLKGTPDTGELFF.

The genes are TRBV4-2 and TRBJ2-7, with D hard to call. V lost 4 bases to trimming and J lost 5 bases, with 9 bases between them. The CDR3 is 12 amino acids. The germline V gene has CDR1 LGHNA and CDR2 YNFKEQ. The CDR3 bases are TGTGCCAGCAGCCCAGATAACGACGAGCAGTACTTC. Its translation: CASSPDNDEQYF.

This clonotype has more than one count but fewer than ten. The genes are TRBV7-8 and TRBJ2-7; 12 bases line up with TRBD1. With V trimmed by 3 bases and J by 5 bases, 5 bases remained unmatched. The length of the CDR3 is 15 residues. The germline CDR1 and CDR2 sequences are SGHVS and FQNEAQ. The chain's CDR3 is CASSLGQGAIHEQYF. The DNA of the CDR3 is TGTGCCAGCAGCTTGGGACAGGGGGCGATCCACGAGCAGTACTTC.

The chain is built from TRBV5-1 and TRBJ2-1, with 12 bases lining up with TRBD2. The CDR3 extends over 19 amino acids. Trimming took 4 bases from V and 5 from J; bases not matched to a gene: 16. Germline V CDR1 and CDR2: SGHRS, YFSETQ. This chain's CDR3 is CASSTRLAGDLLPNNEQFF. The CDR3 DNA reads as TGCGCCAGCAGCACCAGACTAGCGGGAGATCTCCTGCCAAACAATGAGCAGTTCTTC.

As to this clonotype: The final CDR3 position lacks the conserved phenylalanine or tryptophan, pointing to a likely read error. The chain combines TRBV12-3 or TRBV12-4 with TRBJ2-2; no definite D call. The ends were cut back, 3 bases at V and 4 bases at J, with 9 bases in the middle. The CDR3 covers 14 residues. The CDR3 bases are TGTGCCAGCAGTTTCGGCTATCCCACCGGGGAGCTGTTTTTG. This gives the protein CASSFGYPTGELFL.

CDR3 amino acids: CASSHHRGINYGYTF. Written as DNA, the CDR3 is TGCGCCAGCAGCCACCACAGGGGTATTAACTATGGCTACACCTTC. V and J are TRBV5-1 and TRBJ1-2; TRBD1 matches at 7 bases. The germline CDR1 and CDR2 sequences are SGHRS and YFSETQ. Trimming cost V 4 bases and J 1 base; bases outside gene matches: 7. The CDR3 length is 15 residues.

Here the CDR3 reads CASSSLPQSRNQPQHF. CDR3 coding DNA: TGTGCCAGCAGTTCCTTACCCCAATCTCGAAATCAGCCCCAGCATTTT. The genes are TRBV28 and TRBJ1-5; D is ambiguous. Trimming left V 4 bases short and J 4 bases short, with 17 bases between. This CDR3 is built from 16 residues. The germline V gene has CDR1 MDHEN and CDR2 SYDVKM.

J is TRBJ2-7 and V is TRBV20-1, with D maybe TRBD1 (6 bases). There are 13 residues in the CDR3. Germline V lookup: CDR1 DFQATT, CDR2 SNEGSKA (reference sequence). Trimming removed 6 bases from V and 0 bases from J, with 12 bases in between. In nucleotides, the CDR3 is TGCAGTGCCGAGGAGGACAGCTCCTACGAGCAGTACTTC. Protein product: CSAEEDSSYEQYF.

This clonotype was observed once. CDR3 in amino acids: CASEAGGAYEQYF. DNA of the CDR3: TGTGCCAGTGAAGCGGGAGGTGCCTACGAGCAGTACTTC. The V and J genes are TRBV25-1 and TRBJ2-7, with 9 positions matching TRBD2. The CDR3 spans 13 residues. Looked up from germline, CDR1 is MGHDK and CDR2 is SYGVNS. Trimming took 9 bases from V and 2 from J; bases not matched to a gene: 5.

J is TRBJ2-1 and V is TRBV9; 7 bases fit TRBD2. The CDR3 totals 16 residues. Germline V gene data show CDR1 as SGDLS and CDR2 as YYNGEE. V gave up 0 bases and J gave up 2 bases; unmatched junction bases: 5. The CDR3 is CASSVEGGRTYNEQFF. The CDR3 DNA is TGTGCCAGCAGCGTAGAAGGCGGGAGAACCTACAATGAGCAGTTCTTC. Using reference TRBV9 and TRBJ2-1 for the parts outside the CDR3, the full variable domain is DSGVTQTPKHLITATGQRVTLRCSPRSGDLSVYWYQQSLDQGLQFLIQYYNGEERAKGNILERFSAQQFPDLHSELNLSSLELGDSALYFCASSVEGGRTYNEQFFGPGTRLTVL.

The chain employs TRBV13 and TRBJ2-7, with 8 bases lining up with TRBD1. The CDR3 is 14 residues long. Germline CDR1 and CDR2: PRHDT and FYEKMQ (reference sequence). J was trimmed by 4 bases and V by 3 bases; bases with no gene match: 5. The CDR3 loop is CASSFQGAGYEQYF. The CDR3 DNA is TGTGCCAGCAGCTTCCAGGGGGCTGGGTACGAGCAGTACTTC.

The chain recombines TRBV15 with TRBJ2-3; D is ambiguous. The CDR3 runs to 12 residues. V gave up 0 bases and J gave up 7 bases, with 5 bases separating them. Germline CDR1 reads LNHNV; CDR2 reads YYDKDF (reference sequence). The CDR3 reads CATSRDDHTQYF. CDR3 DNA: TGTGCCACCAGCAGAGATGACCATACGCAGTATTTT.

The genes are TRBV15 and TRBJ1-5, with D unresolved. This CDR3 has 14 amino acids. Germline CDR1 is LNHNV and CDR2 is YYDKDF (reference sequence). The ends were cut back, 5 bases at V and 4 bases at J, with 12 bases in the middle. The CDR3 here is CATSPGRMNQPQHF. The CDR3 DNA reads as TGTGCCACCAGCCCTGGACGGATGAATCAGCCCCAGCATTTT. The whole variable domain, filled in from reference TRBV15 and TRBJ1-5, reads DAMVIQNPRYQVTQFGKPVTLSCSQTLNHNVMYWYQQKSSQAPKLLFHYYDKDFNNEADTPDNFQSRRPNTSFCFLDIRSPGLGDTAMYLCATSPGRMNQPQHFGDGTRLSIL.

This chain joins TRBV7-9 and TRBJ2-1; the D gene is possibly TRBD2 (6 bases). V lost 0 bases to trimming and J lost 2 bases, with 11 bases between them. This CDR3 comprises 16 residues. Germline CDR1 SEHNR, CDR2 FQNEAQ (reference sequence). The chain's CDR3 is CASSLAPSVPYNEQFF. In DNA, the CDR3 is TGTGCCAGCAGCTTAGCGCCTAGCGTACCCTACAATGAGCAGTTCTTC.

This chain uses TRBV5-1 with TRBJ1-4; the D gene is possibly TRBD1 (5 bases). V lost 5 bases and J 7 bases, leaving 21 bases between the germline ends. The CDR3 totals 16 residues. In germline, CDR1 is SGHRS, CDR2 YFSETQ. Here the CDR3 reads CASSWVAGRKGEKLFF. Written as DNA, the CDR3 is TGCGCCAGCAGTTGGGTTGCGGGGCGGAAAGGTGAAAAACTGTTTTTT.

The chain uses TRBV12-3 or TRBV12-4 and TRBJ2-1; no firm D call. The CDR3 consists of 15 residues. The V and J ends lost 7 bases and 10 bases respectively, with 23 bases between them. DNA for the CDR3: TGTGCCAGCACCTCAACATGGCCCCCCCTTGAGGAGCAGTTCTTC. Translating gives CASTSTWPPLEEQFF.

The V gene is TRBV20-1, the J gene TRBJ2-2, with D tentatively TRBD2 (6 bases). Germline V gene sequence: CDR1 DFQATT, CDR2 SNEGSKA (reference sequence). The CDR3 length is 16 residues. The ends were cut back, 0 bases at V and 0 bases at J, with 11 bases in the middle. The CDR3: CSARDRRLANTGELFF. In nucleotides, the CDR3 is TGCAGTGCTAGAGATAGGCGACTAGCGAACACCGGGGAGCTGTTTTTT.

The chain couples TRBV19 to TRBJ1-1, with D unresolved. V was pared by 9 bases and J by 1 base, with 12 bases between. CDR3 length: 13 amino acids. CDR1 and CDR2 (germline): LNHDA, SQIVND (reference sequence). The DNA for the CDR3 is TGTGCCAGCCAACCCGAGGAGAACACTGAAGCTTTCTTT. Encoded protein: CASQPEENTEAFF.

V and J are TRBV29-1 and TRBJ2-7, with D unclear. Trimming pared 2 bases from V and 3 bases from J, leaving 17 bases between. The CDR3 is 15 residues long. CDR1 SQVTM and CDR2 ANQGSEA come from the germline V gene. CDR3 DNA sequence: TGCAGCGTTGAACCCTTGTCGATAGATAGCTACGAGCAGTACTTC. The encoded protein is CSVEPLSIDSYEQYF.

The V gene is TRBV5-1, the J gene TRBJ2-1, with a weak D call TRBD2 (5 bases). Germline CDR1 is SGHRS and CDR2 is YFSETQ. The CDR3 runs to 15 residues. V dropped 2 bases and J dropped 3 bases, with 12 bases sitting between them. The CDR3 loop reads CASSFSGANYNEQFF. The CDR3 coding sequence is TGCGCCAGCAGCTTCAGCGGAGCGAACTACAATGAGCAGTTCTTC.